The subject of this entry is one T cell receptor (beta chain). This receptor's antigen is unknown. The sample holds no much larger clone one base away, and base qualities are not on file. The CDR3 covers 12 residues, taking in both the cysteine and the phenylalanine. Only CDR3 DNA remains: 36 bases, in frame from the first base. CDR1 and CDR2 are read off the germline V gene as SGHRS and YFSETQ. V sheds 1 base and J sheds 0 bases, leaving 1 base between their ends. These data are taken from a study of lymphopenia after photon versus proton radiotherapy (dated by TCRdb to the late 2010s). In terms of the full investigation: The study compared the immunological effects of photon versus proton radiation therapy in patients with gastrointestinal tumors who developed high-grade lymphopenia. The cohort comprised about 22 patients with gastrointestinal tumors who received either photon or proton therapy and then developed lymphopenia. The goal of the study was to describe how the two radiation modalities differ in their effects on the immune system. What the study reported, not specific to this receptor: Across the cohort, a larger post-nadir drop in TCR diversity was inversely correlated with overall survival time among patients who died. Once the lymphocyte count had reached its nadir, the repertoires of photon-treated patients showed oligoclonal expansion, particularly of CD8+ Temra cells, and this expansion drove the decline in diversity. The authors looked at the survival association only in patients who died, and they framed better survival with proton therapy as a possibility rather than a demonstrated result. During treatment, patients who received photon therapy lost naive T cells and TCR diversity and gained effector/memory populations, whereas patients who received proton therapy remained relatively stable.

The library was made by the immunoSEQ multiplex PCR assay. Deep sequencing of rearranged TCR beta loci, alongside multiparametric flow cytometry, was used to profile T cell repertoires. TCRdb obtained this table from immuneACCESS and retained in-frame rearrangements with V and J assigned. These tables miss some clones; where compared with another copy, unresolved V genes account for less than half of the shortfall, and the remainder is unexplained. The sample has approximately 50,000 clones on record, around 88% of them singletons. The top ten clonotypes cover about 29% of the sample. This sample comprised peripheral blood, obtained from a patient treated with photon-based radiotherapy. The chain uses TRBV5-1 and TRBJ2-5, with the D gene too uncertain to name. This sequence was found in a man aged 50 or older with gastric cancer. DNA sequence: TGCGCCAGCAGCTTGAACCAAGAGACCCAGTACTTC. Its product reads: CASSLNQETQYF.